Below, 10 T cell receptor beta chains from the same sample are listed, as sequenced in a study of T cells in women clearing cervical HPV infection (dated by TCRdb to the late 2010s). Library preparation was by the immunoSEQ multiplex PCR assay. TCRdb retrieved this table from immuneACCESS and kept in-frame rearrangements only. Not all clones are present; in checked studies, unresolved V genes account for under half, and no reason is known for the remainder. The sample table gives 20,000 or so clones. The ten most abundant clones make up 5.5% to 7% of the sample. The sample taken for sequencing was blood buffy coat. These receptors all stem from a woman aged 18 to 75 with a cervical HPV16 infection that either progressed to CIN3+ or cleared (not recorded which).

Comment on this clone: From the germline J gene comes the end of the CDR3, since the read stops 3 residues before it. The chain carries TRBV6-2 or TRBV6-3 and TRBJ2-7; 8 bases align to TRBD2. J was trimmed by 5 bases and V by 8 bases; bases with no gene match: 5. The germline CDR1 and CDR2 sequences are MNHEY and SVGEGT. This CDR3 is built from 12 residues. The sequenced part of the CDR3 DNA is TGTGCCAGCCGGACTAGCAGCCACGAG. Protein sequence: CASRTSSHE. The entire CDR3 reads CASRTSSHEQYF.

A note on this clone: The CDR3 goes on 3 residues after the read ends, and that part is filled in from the germline J gene. J is TRBJ1-4 and V is TRBV28; D perhaps matches TRBD1 (6 bases). The CDR3 extends over 15 amino acids. The ends were cut back, 2 bases at V and 3 bases at J, with 10 bases in the middle. Germline lookup yields CDR1 MDHEN and CDR2 SYDVKM. CDR3 loop: CASSLTGLPNEKLFF. The covered CDR3 bases are TGTGCCAGCAGTTTAACAGGGTTGCCTAATGAAAAA.

Of note for this clone: The CDR3 end lies 3 residues beyond the end of the read and is filled in from the germline J gene. V is TRBV10-1 and J is TRBJ2-1; a possible D gene is TRBD2 (5 bases). The CDR3 runs to 15 residues. V lost 2 bases, J lost 8 bases, and 16 bases lay in between. Germline V gene lookup returns CDR1 WNHNN and CDR2 SYGVQD (reference sequence). The CDR3 here is CASSEREISGDEQFF. The part of the CDR3 DNA that was read is TGCGCCAGCAGTGAGCGGGAAATCAGCGGCGATGAG.

Notes on this clone: The CDR3 end is not reached by the read, which stops 3 residues before it; the germline J gene fills it in. V is TRBV19 and J is TRBJ1-2; 7 bases are shared with TRBD1. Germline V lookup: CDR1 LNHDA, CDR2 SQIVND (reference sequence). This CDR3 contains 15 residues. CDR3 amino acids: CASSPRQGGYNDYTF. The sequenced part of the CDR3 DNA is TGTGCCAGTAGTCCCCGACAGGGAGGCTACAATGAC.

On this clone: The read comes to an end 3 residues before the CDR3 does, leaving the germline J gene to fill in the end. The V call is TRBV20-1, the J call TRBJ2-7; 10 bases map to TRBD1. This CDR3 is built from 15 residues. Trimming cost V 3 bases and J 3 bases; bases outside gene matches: 8. Germline V gene data show CDR1 as DFQATT and CDR2 as SNEGSKA (reference sequence). The DNA read from the CDR3 is TGCAGTGCTAGCCCCCTGACAGGGGGCAACTACGAG. This gives the protein CSASPLTGGNYE. From start to end, the CDR3 is CSASPLTGGNYEQYF.

Of note for this clone: With the read ending 3 residues before the CDR3 end, the germline J gene is used to fill in that end. The chain combines TRBV7-9 with TRBJ2-7; tentative D call: TRBD2 (5 bases). There are 13 residues in the CDR3. In germline, CDR1 is SEHNR, CDR2 FQNEAQ (reference sequence). V was trimmed by 4 bases and J by 2 bases, leaving 9 bases between them. CDR3 in amino acids: CASSSDSAYEQYF. The covered CDR3 bases are TGTGCCAGCAGCTCGGACTCGGCCTACGAG.

Notes on this clone: The read ends 3 residues before the CDR3 terminus; that terminus is restored from the germline J gene. This chain joins TRBV7-8 and TRBJ2-1; tentative D call: TRBD1 (6 bases). Germline CDR1 and CDR2: SGHVS and FQNEAQ. The CDR3 extends over 14 amino acids. The V end was cut by 3 bases, the J end by 2 bases, with 8 bases between. CDR3 bases read: TGTGCCAGCAGCTTCAGGGGAGCCTACAATGAG. It encodes CASSFRGAYNE. The whole CDR3 reads CASSFRGAYNEQFF.

Points on this clone: The CDR3 end falls 3 residues outside the read, so it is completed with the germline J gene. The chain is built from TRBV28 and TRBJ2-7; TRBD1 is a possible D gene (6 bases). The germline V gene has CDR1 MDHEN and CDR2 SYDVKM. This CDR3 has 14 amino acids. The V end lost 3 bases, the J end lost 2 bases, and 11 bases lay between the germline ends. CDR3 protein: CASSFMRGTYEQYF. CDR3 DNA, as far as it was read: TGTGCCAGCAGTTTCATGAGGGGGACCTACGAG.

Remarks on this clone: Sequencing ends 3 residues short of the CDR3 end; the germline J gene provides the rest. The rearrangement links TRBV20-1 to TRBJ1-3; no clear D gene. There are 16 residues in the CDR3. Germline V lookup: CDR1 DFQATT, CDR2 SNEGSKA (reference sequence). V was pared by 5 bases and J by 0 bases, with 17 bases between. CDR3: CSAFGLPSNSGNTIYF. The covered CDR3 bases are TGCAGTGCTTTCGGACTCCCGTCCAACTCTGGAAACACC.

A word on this clone: The read terminates 3 residues before the CDR3 end, so the remaining end is supplied by the germline J gene. The rearrangement uses TRBV4-2 and TRBJ2-6; D is uncertain. Germline V gene data show CDR1 as LGHNA and CDR2 as YNFKEQ. Trimming removed 4 bases from V and 0 bases from J, with 4 bases in between. The CDR3 loop spans 14 amino acids. The CDR3 region is CASSPLSGANVLTF. The sequenced CDR3 bases are TGTGCCAGCAGCCCACTCTCTGGGGCCAACGTC.